The present entry profiles one T cell receptor beta chain with its context. Its antigen is as yet unknown. MiXCR, run by TCRdb on the RT-PCR reads, gives a single entry per CDR3 protein. This table holds under 500,000 distinct CDR3 sequences, approximately 11% found once. V was cut by 2 bases and J by 5 bases, with 7 bases left in between. Germline assignment: CDR1 MNHNS and CDR2 SASEGT. This CDR3 has 13 residues. These data come from a study of response to subunit inactivated influenza vaccine. General study results and limits: Authors suggested each seasonal influenza vaccination recruits few new T cells.

Source: PBMCs from blood, taken 40 to 50 days after vaccination. The chain joins TRBV6-1 to TRBJ1-5; D remains ambiguous. This clonotype originated in a man in his forties or fifties who received an inactivated influenza vaccine. The CDR3 loop reads CASSEYRDQPQHF. DNA for the CDR3: TGTGCCAGCAGTGAATATCGGGATCAGCCCCAGCATTTT.